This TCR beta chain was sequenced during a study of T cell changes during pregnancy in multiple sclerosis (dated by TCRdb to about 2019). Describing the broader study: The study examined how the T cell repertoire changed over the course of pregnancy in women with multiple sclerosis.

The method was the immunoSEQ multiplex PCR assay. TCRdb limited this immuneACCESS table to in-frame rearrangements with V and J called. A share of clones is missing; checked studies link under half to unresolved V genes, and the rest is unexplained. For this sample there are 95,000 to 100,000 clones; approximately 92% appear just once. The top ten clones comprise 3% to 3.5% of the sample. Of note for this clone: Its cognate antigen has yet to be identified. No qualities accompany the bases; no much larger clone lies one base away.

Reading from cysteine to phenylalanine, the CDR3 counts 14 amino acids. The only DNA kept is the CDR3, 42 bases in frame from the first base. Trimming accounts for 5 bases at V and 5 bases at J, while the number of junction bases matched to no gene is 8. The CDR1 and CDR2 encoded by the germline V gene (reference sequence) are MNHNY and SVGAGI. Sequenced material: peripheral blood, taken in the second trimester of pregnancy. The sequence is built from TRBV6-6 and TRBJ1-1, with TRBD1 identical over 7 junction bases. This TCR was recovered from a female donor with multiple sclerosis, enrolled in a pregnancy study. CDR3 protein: CASSLQGLRTEAFF. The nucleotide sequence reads TGTGCCAGCAGTCTACAGGGGTTAAGGACTGAAGCTTTCTTT.